Following are 3 T cell receptor beta chains from one sample sequenced in a study of blood T cell repertoires in COVID-19. Assay: immunoSEQ multiplex PCR; the TCRdb copy retains only in-frame clones and omits some. This sample has about 130,000 clones, with about 89% found just once. Input material: peripheral blood. The receptors stem from a man in his sixties with COVID-19, enrolled during active disease.

The CDR3 DNA reads TGTGCCAGCAGTGTAAAGGACATGTTAAGCTCCTACGAGCAGTACTTC. It translates to CASSVKDMLSSYEQYF. The genes are TRBV28 and TRBJ2-7, with a possible D match to TRBD1 (5 bases). CDR1 is MDHEN, CDR2 SYDVKM, per germline. This CDR3 has 16 residues. V lost 5 bases to trimming and J lost 0 bases, with 17 bases between them. Full variable domain (outside the CDR3, taken from reference TRBV28 and TRBJ2-7): DVKVTQSSRYLVKRTGEKVFLECVQDMDHENMFWYRQDPGLGLRLIYFSYDVKMKEKGDIPEGYSVSREKKERFSLILESASTNQTSMYLCASSVKDMLSSYEQYFGPGTRLTVT.

The chain has TRBV6-5 and TRBJ1-4; D is possibly TRBD1 (6 bases). Trimming took 6 bases from V and 2 from J, leaving 13 bases between them. Looked up from germline, CDR1 is MNHEY and CDR2 is SVGAGI. The CDR3 contains 15 residues. CDR3 sequence (DNA): TGTGCCAGCAGAAGGAGGGGGGGCACTAATGAAAAACTGTTTTTT. Residues: CASRRRGGTNEKLFF.

The chain employs TRBV15 and TRBJ1-2; weak D call: TRBD1 (6 bases). This CDR3 contains 13 residues. CDR1 is LNHNV and CDR2 is YYDKDF in the germline V gene (reference sequence). Trimming stripped 5 bases from V and 4 bases from J, with 11 bases between. The CDR3 here is CATSRGQSYGYTF. The CDR3 coding sequence is TGTGCCACCAGCCGTGGACAGTCCTATGGCTACACCTTC.